What follows describes a single TCR beta chain. The junction had 13 bases not matched to a gene; V was cut back by 8 bases and J by 0 bases. The length of the CDR3 is 19 residues. Germline assignment: CDR1 LGHDT and CDR2 YNNKEL (reference sequence). Per the study methods: Reference gene primer amplification gave nucleated cell count estimates. This table comes from immunoSEQ multiplex PCR, and its TCRdb copy is limited to in-frame clones, with some not included. For V, J and clone size, that table is used; D and trimming come from the DNA. The table has about 270,000 clones, roughly nine tenths seen once. This sample is part of a study of blood T cell repertoires in COVID-19. Study context: Researchers got acute and convalescent COVID-19 samples from the United States, Italy and Spain.

Seattle researchers signed up patients amid active infection and tracked them longitudinally. This sequence was found in a woman younger than 45 with COVID-19, enrolled during active disease. Sequencing was done on a sample of peripheral blood. The chain recombines TRBV3-1 (or the pseudogene TRBV3-2) with TRBJ2-6, with TRBD2 matching 10 bases. The CDR3 DNA reads as TGTGCCAGCCTGGGGAATAGCGGGGGGACGATCTCTGGGGCCAACGTCCTGACTTTC. It specifies CASLGNSGGTISGANVLTF.